These 29 T cell receptor beta chains were sequenced from one sample in a study of blood T cell repertoires in COVID-19. The protocol was immunoSEQ multiplex PCR, while the TCRdb copy is restricted to in-frame clones and leaves out a portion. The sample contains 110,000 or so clones, 65% to 90% of which appear only once. The sequenced sample was peripheral blood. The origin of the receptors is a human donor in a cohort sampled during active COVID-19.

The chain couples TRBV14 to TRBJ2-1; a weak D match, TRBD1 (5 bases). The length of the CDR3 is 12 residues. Germline V gene data show CDR1 as SGHDN and CDR2 as FVKESK. V shed 3 bases and J shed 14 bases, with 14 bases lying between them. CDR3 bases: TGTGCCAGCAGCCATGACTGGGGCGCGAAGTTCTTC. Protein: CASSHDWGAKFF.

In its sample, this clone was seen once. This chain connects TRBV6-5 to TRBJ2-2; 7 bases map to TRBD2. Germline values: CDR1 MNHEY, CDR2 SVGAGI. This CDR3 is 15 amino acids long. V trimming: 5 bases; J trimming: 0 bases; junction bases outside the gene matches: 3. The CDR3 sequence: CASSRDYTNTGELFF. The CDR3 region has the DNA TGTGCCAGCAGTCGGGACTATACGAACACCGGGGAGCTGTTTTTT.

In its sample, this clone was seen once. The CDR3 bases are TGTGCCAGCAGCTTCGCTAGCGGGAGCACAGATACGCAGTATTTT. The encoded protein is CASSFASGSTDTQYF. The chain carries TRBV7-8 and TRBJ2-3; 8 nucleotides align to TRBD2. CDR3 size: 15 residues. J lost 0 bases, V lost 3 bases, and 2 bases had no gene match. The germline V gene encodes CDR1 SGHVS and CDR2 FQNEAQ.

V gene TRBV6-1 combines with J gene TRBJ1-5, with TRBD1 as a possible D gene (6 bases). Germline CDR1 reads MNHNS; CDR2 reads SASEGT. The ends were cut back, 4 bases at V and 1 base at J, with 17 bases in the middle. The CDR3 spans 17 residues. In nucleotides, the CDR3 is TGTGCCAGCAGTGCCCTAACAGGGACGCTAAGCAATCAGCCCCAGCATTTT. Protein sequence: CASSALTGTLSNQPQHF.

The chain is built from TRBV29-1 and TRBJ2-7; TRBD2 matches 13 bases. Germline V gene data show CDR1 as SQVTM and CDR2 as ANQGSEA. V lost 6 bases to trimming and J lost 3 bases; unmatched junction nucleotides: 14. The length of the CDR3 is 17 residues. This CDR3 is CSVRPGTSGVAFYEQYF. CDR3 nucleotide sequence: TGCAGCGTCCGTCCCGGGACTAGCGGGGTCGCCTTCTACGAGCAGTACTTC.

The chain combines TRBV9 with TRBJ2-1, with D possibly being TRBD2 (6 bases). This CDR3 contains 15 residues. The V end lost 0 bases, the J end lost 8 bases, and 15 bases lay between the germline ends. Germline V CDR1 and CDR2: SGDLS, YYNGEE. The CDR3 is CASSVDLGGVHEQFF. In DNA form, the CDR3 reads TGTGCCAGCAGCGTAGACTTAGGCGGGGTGCATGAGCAGTTCTTC.

V and J are TRBV7-9 and TRBJ2-3; TRBD2 might be the D (7 bases). CDR1 SEHNR and CDR2 FQNEAQ come from the germline V gene (reference sequence). Trimming shortened V by 0 bases and J by 6 bases, and 13 bases separated the two germline ends. This CDR3 spans 15 amino acids. DNA of the CDR3: TGTGCCAGCAGCTTAGCGGGGGGGCCATACGATACGCAGTATTTT. Amino acids: CASSLAGGPYDTQYF.

This clone was counted only a few times. The genes are TRBV6-2 or TRBV6-3 and TRBJ1-2; TRBD1 aligns across 7 bases. Germline V gives CDR1 MNHEY, CDR2 SVGEGT. This CDR3 has 13 residues. V trimming: 6 bases; J trimming: 8 bases; junction bases outside the gene matches: 9. The CDR3 coding sequence is TGTGCCAGCAGCCTGAGGGGGCTCGAGGGCTACACCTTC. Amino acid sequence: CASSLRGLEGYTF.

This clone was detected a few times. V gene TRBV6-2 or TRBV6-3 combines with J gene TRBJ2-7; D not resolved. Trimming cost V 0 bases and J 6 bases, with 6 bases left between them. There are 12 residues in the CDR3. Germline CDR1 reads MNHEY; CDR2 reads SVGEGT. CDR3 protein: CASSYSTSEQYF. In DNA form, the CDR3 reads TGTGCCAGCAGTTACTCGACTTCCGAGCAGTACTTC.

The V and J genes are TRBV9 and TRBJ2-3; unclear D gene. CDR3 size: 14 residues. Between the trimmed V and J ends, which lost 2 bases and 1 base, there was a span of 8 bases. Germline CDR1 SGDLS, CDR2 YYNGEE. For the CDR3, the DNA is TGTGCCAGCAGCGTTATTACGGGCACAGATACGCAGTATTTT. This translates into CASSVITGTDTQYF.

The V gene is TRBV5-1, the J gene TRBJ2-7, with 7 nucleotides matching TRBD2. Germline loops: CDR1 SGHRS, CDR2 YFSETQ. V gave up 3 bases and J gave up 3 bases; unmatched junction bases: 9. The CDR3 totals 15 residues. CDR3 coding DNA: TGCGCCAGCAGCTCGGGGGGAAGCGTTAGCTACGAGCAGTACTTC. Translated: CASSSGGSVSYEQYF.

The rearrangement uses TRBV2 and TRBJ2-3; 11 bases are a match to TRBD1. Germline V gene data show CDR1 as SNHLY and CDR2 as FYNNEI. The V and J ends lost 6 bases and 4 bases, in that order; junction bases with no gene match: 6. The CDR3 is 15 residues long. This CDR3 reads CASRPRTGGADTQYF. The CDR3 coding sequence is TGTGCCAGCAGGCCAAGGACAGGGGGCGCAGATACGCAGTATTTT.

J is TRBJ1-2 and V is TRBV25-1; possible D gene TRBD1, 5 bases. Looked up from germline, CDR1 is MGHDK and CDR2 is SYGVNS. Trimming stripped 7 bases from V and 3 bases from J, with 9 bases between. CDR3 length: 12 residues. CDR3 protein: CASNQGDYGYTF. The CDR3 bases are TGTGCCAGCAACCAAGGGGACTATGGCTACACCTTC.

This clone was recorded a few times. The V gene is TRBV20-1, the J gene TRBJ2-1; 8 nucleotides align to TRBD1. Per germline, CDR1 DFQATT and CDR2 SNEGSKA (reference sequence). This CDR3 contains 11 residues. J was trimmed by 10 bases and V by 6 bases; bases with no gene match: 5. CDR3 nucleotide sequence: TGCAGTGCCGGACAGGGAATAGAGCAGTTCTTC. Its translation: CSAGQGIEQFF.

V usage is TRBV5-1 and J usage is TRBJ2-5, with 15 bases lining up with TRBD2. Germline loops: CDR1 SGHRS, CDR2 YFSETQ. Trimming at V came to 2 bases and at J to 3 bases, leaving 5 bases not matched to a gene. The CDR3 length is 17 residues. The CDR3 DNA reads as TGCGCCAGCAGCTTTTTCGGACTAGCGGGGGGGGAAGAGACCCAGTACTTC. It yields the protein CASSFFGLAGGEETQYF.

The chain has TRBV12-3 or TRBV12-4 and TRBJ2-3; possibly TRBD2 for D (6 bases). Trimming removed 5 bases from V and 8 bases from J, with 11 bases in between. The CDR3 is made up of 12 amino acids. The CDR3 bases are TGTGCCAGCAGTCCGGGGGTGGGTACGCAGTATTTT. Amino acids: CASSPGVGTQYF.

DNA of the CDR3: TGTGCCAGTAGTATTTTAGATGCCAATCAGCCCCAGCATTTT. It encodes CASSILDANQPQHF. This sequence joins TRBV19 and TRBJ1-5; no clear D. There are 14 residues in the CDR3. CDR1 is LNHDA, CDR2 SQIVND, per germline (reference sequence). Trimming removed 3 bases from V and 3 bases from J, with 9 bases in between.

V usage is TRBV4-1 and J usage is TRBJ2-7, with no clear D. Germline-derived CDR1 and CDR2 are MGHRA and YSYEKL. Between the trimmed V and J ends, which lost 0 bases and 0 bases, there was a span of 9 bases. The CDR3 consists of 15 residues. CDR3 residues: CASSQDLRSSYEQYF. Here the CDR3 DNA reads TGCGCCAGCAGCCAAGATCTCCGGAGCTCCTACGAGCAGTACTTC.

The rearrangement joins TRBV2 to TRBJ2-3; D gene unclear. Trimming removed 4 bases at V and 2 bases at J, with 10 bases between. This CDR3 has 14 amino acids. Germline V gene data show CDR1 as SNHLY and CDR2 as FYNNEI. This chain's CDR3 is CASSGRTSTDTQYF. CDR3 nucleotide sequence: TGTGCCAGCAGTGGAAGAACATCCACAGATACGCAGTATTTT.

The V call is TRBV4-2, the J call TRBJ2-1; tentative D call: TRBD1 (6 bases). Trimming took off 2 bases at V and 4 bases at J, with 12 bases between the two ends. Germline assignment: CDR1 LGHNA and CDR2 YNFKEQ. This CDR3 spans 15 amino acids. For the CDR3, the DNA is TGTGCCAGCAGCCAATCCAGGGGTGGGTACAATGAGCAGTTCTTC. Translation: CASSQSRGGYNEQFF.

V is TRBV7-8 and J is TRBJ2-3; the match to TRBD2 covers 11 bases. Germline values: CDR1 SGHVS, CDR2 FQNEAQ. V gave up 4 bases and J gave up 4 bases; unmatched junction bases: 7. The CDR3 extends over 16 amino acids. The DNA for the CDR3 is TGTGCCAGCAGCTCCAGACTAGCGGGGCTGGCAGATACGCAGTATTTT. The encoded protein is CASSSRLAGLADTQYF.

This clone was seen once. The CDR3 reads CASSWTLETQYF. The CDR3 region has the DNA TGTGCCAGCAGTTGGACATTAGAGACCCAGTACTTC. The chain has TRBV2 and TRBJ2-5; tentative D call: TRBD1 (5 bases). Trimming took off 5 bases at V and 4 bases at J, with 8 bases between the two ends. Germline loops: CDR1 SNHLY, CDR2 FYNNEI. The CDR3 is 12 residues long.

J is TRBJ2-7 and V is TRBV4-1; maybe TRBD1 (7 bases). V lost 0 bases, J lost 7 bases, and 16 bases lay in between. Germline CDR1 and CDR2: MGHRA and YSYEKL. The length of the CDR3 is 15 residues. CDR3 sequence (DNA): TGCGCCAGCAGCCAAGAGTCCAGGGGGGCATGGGAGCAGTACTTC. Amino acids: CASSQESRGAWEQYF.

This chain joins TRBV10-3 and TRBJ2-2, with 9 bases lining up with TRBD2. The CDR3 runs to 16 residues. CDR1 ENHRY and CDR2 SYGVKD come from the germline V gene. V was pared by 3 bases and J by 6 bases, with 8 bases of the junction left unmatched. The CDR3 DNA reads as TGTGCCATCAGTGAACGAGGCGGGGGGGCCTCCGGGGAGCTGTTTTTT. As protein: CAISERGGGASGELFF.

This clone was counted only a few times. This chain uses TRBV5-1 with TRBJ2-2, with D uncertain. Germline assignment: CDR1 SGHRS and CDR2 YFSETQ. V lost 0 bases and J 2 bases, leaving 2 bases between the germline ends. The CDR3 sequence is 13 residues long. CDR3 residues: CASSLVNTGELFF. For the CDR3, the DNA is TGCGCCAGCAGCTTGGTAAACACCGGGGAGCTGTTTTTT.

On this clone itself: Within the sample, other DNA sequences also encode this same CDR3. The V gene is TRBV7-9, the J gene TRBJ1-4, with D possibly TRBD1 on 5 matching bases. Germline CDR1 and CDR2: SEHNR and FQNEAQ (reference sequence). This CDR3 region has 14 residues. With 5 bases removed from V and 5 bases from J, the gap between germline ends came to 12 bases. The chain's CDR3 is CASSLGHVNEKLFF. CDR3 coding DNA: TGTGCCAGCAGCCTCGGACACGTAAATGAAAAACTGTTTTTT.

The V gene is TRBV27, the J gene TRBJ2-6, with 8 nucleotides matching TRBD1. Looked up from germline, CDR1 is MNHEY and CDR2 is SMNVEV (reference sequence). V was pared by 3 bases and J by 1 base, with 8 bases of the junction left unmatched. This CDR3 comprises 18 residues. DNA for the CDR3: TGTGCCAGCAGTTTTAGAGGACAGGGTCGGTCTGGGGCCAACGTCCTGACTTTC. It codes for CASSFRGQGRSGANVLTF.

CDR3: CASSYREPNEKLFF. In nucleotides, the CDR3 is TGTGCCAGCAGCTACCGGGAGCCTAATGAAAAACTGTTTTTT. This chain joins TRBV5-4 and TRBJ1-4, with D unresolved. This CDR3 is 14 amino acids long. Germline V gene data show CDR1 as SGHNT and CDR2 as YYREEE (reference sequence). With 3 bases removed from V and 3 bases from J, the gap between germline ends came to 9 bases.

This chain joins TRBV7-2 and TRBJ2-1, with D possibly being TRBD2 (6 bases). The CDR3 consists of 15 residues. V was clipped by 2 bases and J by 4 bases, with 12 bases between them. Germline values: CDR1 SGHTA, CDR2 FQGNSA. This CDR3 is CASSLNSGSYNEQFF. The CDR3 DNA reads TGTGCCAGCAGCTTAAATAGCGGCAGTTACAATGAGCAGTTCTTC.